One and the same sample provided the 27 T cell receptor beta chains below, sequenced in a study of blood T cell repertoires in COVID-19. Using immunoSEQ multiplex PCR, the repertoire was profiled, and TCRdb retains in-frame clones only, with some absent. The profile shows more than 250,000 clones, about 88% of them singletons. The sequencing sample was made of peripheral blood. The receptors come from a man between 18 and 35 years old with active or convalescent COVID-19.

The chain employs TRBV2 and TRBJ2-3; no clear D gene. Germline CDR1 reads SNHLY; CDR2 reads FYNNEI. Trimming removed 6 bases from V and 1 base from J, with 11 bases in between. The CDR3 runs 14 residues. The CDR3 DNA is TGTGCCAGCAGAAATAGAGTGGGCACAGATACGCAGTATTTT. This gives the protein CASRNRVGTDTQYF.

This rearrangement joins TRBV28 to TRBJ1-1; the match to TRBD1 covers 7 bases. The ends lost 4 bases at V and 9 bases at J; junction bases unmatched: 5. This CDR3 spans 12 amino acids. Per germline, CDR1 MDHEN and CDR2 SYDVKM. The CDR3 loop reads CASSWDSYQAFF. DNA for the CDR3: TGTGCCAGCAGTTGGGACAGCTATCAAGCTTTCTTT.

CDR3 DNA sequence: TGCAGCGTTGCGGGTCGGCTAGCGGAACCCACAGATACGCAGTATTTT. This codes for CSVAGRLAEPTDTQYF. This sequence joins TRBV29-1 and TRBJ2-3; 7 nucleotides match TRBD2. V gave up 4 bases and J gave up 2 bases; unmatched junction bases: 12. The CDR3 runs 16 residues. Germline V gene sequence: CDR1 SQVTM, CDR2 ANQGSEA.

The sample holds many counts of this clone. Here the CDR3 DNA reads TGTGCCAGCAGCTTGAGGAGCGAAAAACTGTTTTTT. Translated: CASSLRSEKLFF. This sequence joins TRBV5-4 and TRBJ1-4; D not certain. This CDR3 has 12 amino acids. Germline V gene lookup returns CDR1 SGHNT and CDR2 YYREEE (reference sequence). Trimming took off 1 base at V and 8 bases at J, with 6 bases between the two ends. The full variable domain, in which reference TRBV5-4 and TRBJ1-4 provide the parts outside the CDR3, is ETGVTQSPTHLIKTRGQQVTLRCSSQSGHNTVSWYQQALGQGPQFIFQYYREEENGRGNFPPRFSGLQFPNYSSELNVNALELDDSALYLCASSLRSEKLFFGSGTQLSVL.

The chain recombines TRBV9 with TRBJ2-6; 7 bases are shared with TRBD1. The junction had 2 bases not matched to a gene; V was cut back by 3 bases and J by 2 bases. The CDR3 length is 15 residues. Germline CDR1 reads SGDLS; CDR2 reads YYNGEE. The CDR3 reads CASSADRPGANVLTF. CDR3 bases: TGTGCCAGCAGCGCGGACAGGCCTGGGGCCAACGTCCTGACTTTC.

The genes are TRBV3-1 (or the pseudogene TRBV3-2) and TRBJ1-2; a weak D match, TRBD1 (5 bases). The CDR3 totals 14 residues. Between the trimmed V and J ends, which lost 1 base and 8 bases, there was a span of 14 bases. Germline lookup yields CDR1 LGHDT and CDR2 YNNKEL (reference sequence). CDR3 in amino acids: CASSQADRGGGYTF. Here the CDR3 DNA reads TGTGCCAGCAGCCAAGCCGATAGGGGAGGCGGCTACACCTTC.

This clone appeared once. Other DNA sequences in the same sample also yield this CDR3. The J gene is TRBJ1-6, the V gene TRBV2, with D uncertain. There are 15 residues in the CDR3. V dropped 4 bases and J dropped 0 bases, with 7 bases sitting between them. Germline V gives CDR1 SNHLY, CDR2 FYNNEI. The CDR3 spells CASSARSSYNSPLHF. The DNA for the CDR3 is TGTGCCAGCAGTGCAAGGAGCTCCTATAATTCACCCCTCCACTTT.

This clone was found once. This chain links TRBV25-1 with TRBJ1-4; D gene ambiguous. Germline-derived CDR1 and CDR2 are MGHDK and SYGVNS. There are 15 residues in the CDR3. V was pared by 3 bases and J by 3 bases, with 11 bases between. CDR3 sequence: CASSEPSAANEKLFF. Written as DNA, the CDR3 is TGTGCCAGCAGTGAGCCAAGCGCAGCTAATGAAAAACTGTTTTTT.

The gene calls are TRBV11-2 and TRBJ1-2; 9 positions agree with TRBD1. The CDR3 contains 13 residues. Germline values: CDR1 SGHAT, CDR2 FQNNGV. V was pared by 5 bases and J by 8 bases, with 6 bases of the junction left unmatched. The CDR3 loop is CASSPGQGKGYTF. The DNA of the CDR3 is TGTGCCAGCAGCCCGGGACAGGGAAAAGGCTACACCTTC.

V is TRBV5-1 and J is TRBJ1-1; D gene ambiguous. V was shortened by 0 bases and J by 0 bases, with 9 bases between the two germline ends. The CDR3 consists of 15 residues. The germline V gene encodes CDR1 SGHRS and CDR2 YFSETQ. In DNA, the CDR3 is TGCGCCAGCAGCTTGGCCGGGGTAGTGAACACTGAAGCTTTCTTT. Encoded protein: CASSLAGVVNTEAFF.

V usage is TRBV5-4 and J usage is TRBJ2-7, with D tentatively TRBD2 (5 bases). The CDR3 runs 13 residues. From germline, CDR1 is SGHNT and CDR2 YYREEE (reference sequence). The V end lost 2 bases, the J end lost 0 bases, and 6 bases lay between the germline ends. The CDR3 protein is CASSFEGSYEQYF. The CDR3 DNA reads as TGTGCCAGCAGCTTCGAGGGCTCCTACGAGCAGTACTTC. Based on the CDR3 plus reference TRBV5-4 and TRBJ2-7, the full variable domain is ETGVTQSPTHLIKTRGQQVTLRCSSQSGHNTVSWYQQALGQGPQFIFQYYREEENGRGNFPPRFSGLQFPNYSSELNVNALELDDSALYLCASSFEGSYEQYFGPGTRLTVT.

This chain links TRBV4-1 with TRBJ1-1; D gene ambiguous. The CDR3 length is 15 residues. V was pared by 0 bases and J by 0 bases, with 8 bases between. The V gene's germline CDR1 is MGHRA and CDR2 YSYEKL. In DNA, the CDR3 is TGCGCCAGCAGCCAAGATGGGCTCATGAACACTGAAGCTTTCTTT. It is translated as CASSQDGLMNTEAFF.

This chain uses TRBV5-1 with TRBJ2-3; D may be TRBD2 (7 bases). The germline CDR1 and CDR2 sequences are SGHRS and YFSETQ. Trimming took 0 bases from V and 2 from J, leaving 19 bases between them. The CDR3 runs to 18 residues. CDR3: CASSLGLVGGGPTDTQYF. The CDR3 DNA is TGCGCCAGCAGCTTGGGTCTTGTGGGCGGGGGCCCCACAGATACGCAGTATTTT. The variable domain in full, with the rest retrieved from reference TRBV5-1 and TRBJ2-3, is KAGVTQTPRYLIKTRGQQVTLSCSPISGHRSVSWYQQTPGQGLQFLFEYFSETQRNKGNFPGRFSGRQFSNSRSEMNVSTLELGDSALYLCASSLGLVGGGPTDTQYFGPGTRLTVL.

The V call is TRBV24-1, the J call TRBJ2-7; D gene unclear. The CDR3 is 14 amino acids. V was cut by 4 bases and J by 5 bases, with 14 bases left in between. Looked up from germline, CDR1 is KGHDR and CDR2 is SFDVKD. CDR3 in amino acids: CATSDPATEDEQYF. The CDR3 nucleotides are TGTGCCACCAGTGACCCGGCCACAGAAGACGAGCAGTACTTC.

This clone occurred once. The chain is built from TRBV19 and TRBJ1-5; D perhaps matches TRBD1 (6 bases). CDR1 LNHDA and CDR2 SQIVND come from the germline V gene (reference sequence). The CDR3 has 15 residues. Trimming removed 9 bases from V and 3 bases from J, with 18 bases in between. The CDR3 nucleotides are TGTGCCAGCCAGGACAGACCCCTTCACAATCAGCCCCAGCATTTT. Translated, it gives CASQDRPLHNQPQHF.

This chain uses TRBV7-9 with TRBJ2-7; 9 bases are shared with TRBD1. CDR1 and CDR2 (germline): SEHNR, FQNEAQ (reference sequence). CDR3 length: 14 amino acids. Germline trimming cut 4 bases from V and 6 bases from J; bases unmatched to any gene: 7. This CDR3 reads CASSSGTGRREQYF. DNA of the CDR3: TGTGCCAGCAGCTCTGGGACAGGGCGACGCGAGCAGTACTTC. Full variable domain (remainder filled in from reference TRBV7-9 and TRBJ2-7): DTGVSQNPRHKITKRGQNVTFRCDPISEHNRLYWYRQTLGQGPEFLTYFQNEAQLEKSRLLSDRFSAERPKGSFSTLEIQRTEQGDSAMYLCASSSGTGRREQYFGPGTRLTVT.

The V and J genes are TRBV24-1 and TRBJ2-7; possibly TRBD2 for D (6 bases). Looked up from germline, CDR1 is KGHDR and CDR2 is SFDVKD. CDR3 length equals 14 residues. Trimming shortened V by 9 bases and J by 6 bases, and 20 bases separated the two germline ends. CDR3 loop: CATCGDGGSGEQYF. As DNA, the CDR3 is TGTGCCACCTGCGGGGACGGGGGATCCGGCGAGCAGTACTTC.

The CDR3 loop is CATSDLAGSTGELFF. As DNA, the CDR3 is TGTGCCACCAGTGATCTGGCCGGGAGCACCGGGGAGCTGTTTTTT. This chain uses TRBV24-1 with TRBJ2-2, with D tentatively TRBD2 (6 bases). Germline V gene sequence: CDR1 KGHDR, CDR2 SFDVKD. The V end was cut by 3 bases, the J end by 4 bases, with 11 bases between. The CDR3 runs 15 residues.

V and J are TRBV28 and TRBJ2-1; 8 bases match TRBD1. V lost 2 bases and J lost 9; bases outside the gene matches: 12. This CDR3 contains 16 residues. Germline-derived CDR1 and CDR2 are MDHEN and SYDVKM. Here the CDR3 DNA reads TGTGCCAGCAGTTTACGTGCAGGACAGGGAACAAGTGAGCAGTTCTTC. Its translation: CASSLRAGQGTSEQFF.

The chain carries TRBV13 and TRBJ1-5; 7 bases are shared with TRBD1. The ends lost 4 bases at V and 3 bases at J; junction bases unmatched: 3. CDR1 and CDR2 from the germline V gene are PRHDT and FYEKMQ (reference sequence). This CDR3 contains 14 residues. CDR3 sequence (DNA): TGTGCCAGCAGCTATGGACAGGTCAATCAGCCCCAGCATTTT. Translation gives CASSYGQVNQPQHF.

The chain uses TRBV9 and TRBJ2-5, with TRBD2 matching 14 bases. V was pared by 3 bases and J by 2 bases, with 3 bases of the junction left unmatched. This CDR3 is 16 amino acids long. The germline CDR1 and CDR2 sequences are SGDLS and YYNGEE. CDR3 nucleotides: TGTGCCAGCAGCGGGACTAGCGGGGGGACACAAGAGACCCAGTACTTC. It is translated as CASSGTSGGTQETQYF.

V and J are TRBV6-5 and TRBJ1-6; D is undetermined. There are 14 residues in the CDR3. The germline CDR1 and CDR2 sequences are MNHEY and SVGAGI. V was shortened by 6 bases and J by 8 bases, with 14 bases between the two germline ends. Here the CDR3 DNA reads TGTGCCAGCAGCCGCACGGAAGAGGATTCACCCCTCCACTTT. Encoded protein: CASSRTEEDSPLHF.

In this sample, this clone turned up once. The DNA of the CDR3 is TGCGCCAGCAGCTGGGGGGGCGTCATGAACACTGAAGCTTTCTTT. It is translated as CASSWGGVMNTEAFF. The rearrangement uses TRBV5-1 and TRBJ1-1, with D possibly TRBD1 on 6 matching bases. The CDR3 loop spans 15 amino acids. The V gene lost 3 bases and the J gene lost 0 bases, with 12 bases spanning the gap. The germline gives CDR1 SGHRS, CDR2 YFSETQ. The variable domain in full, with the rest retrieved from reference TRBV5-1 and TRBJ1-1, is KAGVTQTPRYLIKTRGQQVTLSCSPISGHRSVSWYQQTPGQGLQFLFEYFSETQRNKGNFPGRFSGRQFSNSRSEMNVSTLELGDSALYLCASSWGGVMNTEAFFGQGTRLTVV.

The CDR3, as DNA: TGCGCCAGCAGCTACGGGTCGCGCGAGCAGTACTTC. This codes for CASSYGSREQYF. The gene calls are TRBV5-1 and TRBJ2-7; D not resolved. Trimming pared 3 bases from V and 6 bases from J, leaving 10 bases between. The CDR3 runs 12 residues. Germline assignment: CDR1 SGHRS and CDR2 YFSETQ.

This sequence joins TRBV3-1 (or the pseudogene TRBV3-2) and TRBJ1-3; unclear D gene. The V end lost 1 base, the J end lost 0 bases, and 4 bases lay between the germline ends. From germline, CDR1 is LGHDT and CDR2 YNNKEL (reference sequence). CDR3 length: 14 residues. CDR3 coding DNA: TGTGCCAGCAGCCAAGTGAGCTCTGGAAACACCATATATTTT. It yields the protein CASSQVSSGNTIYF.

This rearrangement joins TRBV4-3 to TRBJ1-2; 8 bases match TRBD1. Per the germline V gene, CDR1 is LGHNA and CDR2 is YSLEER. The CDR3 consists of 15 residues. Trimming took 0 bases from V and 8 from J; bases not matched to a gene: 8. Written as DNA, the CDR3 is TGCGCCAGCAGCCAAGATCCCCAGGGGGCAAGGGGCTACACCTTC. The encoded protein is CASSQDPQGARGYTF.

This clone was observed once. J is TRBJ2-1 and V is TRBV28; 9 bases match TRBD2. The CDR3 loop spans 17 amino acids. In germline, CDR1 is MDHEN, CDR2 SYDVKM. V was pared by 6 bases and J by 1 base, with 10 bases of the junction left unmatched. The CDR3 sequence is CASRRNPTSGSYNEQFF. The CDR3 bases are TGTGCCAGCAGACGGAACCCGACTAGCGGTTCCTACAATGAGCAGTTCTTC.